This TCR beta chain is drawn from a study of T cell responses to AZD1222 COVID-19 vaccine (dated by TCRdb to the early 2020s). Background on the whole study: TCR sequencing was performed for roughly 240 trial participants, of whom around 200 were given two doses of AZD1222 and approximately 26 were given two doses of MenACWY control vaccine. Enrollment into the trials was organized by age into subgroups of 18-55, 56-69 and 70-plus years, and those subgroups contained approximately 160, 26 and 62 TCR-sequenced participants, respectively. Broader findings and caveats from the paper: Participants were mostly white British, with more females than males. The authors suggested clonal diversity may have been underestimated. Reportedly, almost half of the unique spike-specific TCRs recognized epitopes lying outside the regions that are mutated in the B.1.351 and B.1.1.7 variants. Only six AZD1222 recipients were SARS-CoV-2 seropositive at baseline, limiting conclusions about previously exposed vaccinees. In the small 56-69-year group, the increase in depth fell short of significance, most likely because of low power. After two AZD1222 doses, spike-specific TCR breadth and depth were significantly higher than at day 0 and than in MenACWY recipients. Because no day 14 peak-response samples were available, the repertoires could be characterized only after the peak T cell response. Vaccine-associated CD4 TCRs spanned the whole spike protein, with dominant responses in regions 160-218 and 743-854.

The germline V gene specifies ENHRY as CDR1 and SYGVKD as CDR2. V is clipped by 5 bases and J by 7 bases, and the sequence between their germline boundaries is 21 bases long. The CDR3 numbers 16 residues from cysteine through phenylalanine. Here the CDR3 DNA is all that survives: 48 bases in frame from base 1. The time point label, read with the paper, signifies: about 28 days (+/-7) after the second vaccine dose. AZD1222 recipients with second doses at about 4 weeks or about 12 weeks were pooled, because spike-specific TCR depth and breadth did not differ between schedules. Vaccinee samples were obtained from the UK trials COV001 and COV002, which included a single-blind randomized controlled phase 2/3 trial of AZD1222 (ChAdOx1 nCoV-19) in healthy adults. For TCRbeta chain sequencing, PBMC samples were collected from trial participants at day 0 and at day 28 after the second dose. The CDR3 regions of human TCRbeta chains were subjected to immunosequencing. On the authors' methods: TCRs in the repertoires were compared against a reference library of SARS-CoV-2-specific TCRs that had been generated with the MIRA antigen-specificity platform. Breadth meant the fraction of unique TCRs that were SARS-CoV-2-associated, whereas depth meant the fraction of total T cells that were SARS-CoV-2-associated. Using the MIRA data, every spike-specific TCR was mapped to the spike region that the TCR reacted to and assigned to either a CD4 or a CD8 class. Log10-transformed breadth and depth values were compared by one-way ANOVA with Sidak's multiple comparisons tests. This immuneACCESS table, as held by TCRdb, lists in-frame sequences with V and J called but not all clones. Of the missing ones, under half trace to an unresolved V gene in checked studies; the others have no known cause. The DNA was the basis for D and trimming; V, J and clone size are from that table. This sample is represented by 140,000 or so clones; approximately 90% of them were singletons. The ten largest make up 3.5% to 4.5% of the sample.

Concerning this clone: Its target antigen remains unknown. No qualities accompany the bases; no much larger clone lies one base away.

The clonotype comes from an adult who received the AZD1222 COVID-19 vaccine. Sequenced material: peripheral blood, taken 28 days after the second AZD1222 dose. This sequence uses TRBV10-3 and TRBJ2-1, with a tentative D gene TRBD1 over 6 matching bases. The bases read TGTGCCATCAGTCAGGGGAAGCTCTCGACCCTGAATGAGCAGTTCTTC. This sequence encodes CAISQGKLSTLNEQFF.